The sequence of this TCR beta chain was determined in a study of shared clonotypes between healthy human individuals. Per germline, CDR1 SGDLS and CDR2 YYNGEE. The CDR3 consists of 16 residues. V lost 3 bases and J lost 0, with 13 bases in between. Naive CD8 cells comprised CD45RO-negative, CCR7-positively selected cells, excluding terminally differentiated effector memory CD45RA+ cells. Sequencing was performed with immunoSEQ multiplex PCR; in TCRdb, only in-frame clones are kept and a portion is missing. The profile shows a few million clones, about 93% of them singletons. The chain is built from TRBV9 and TRBJ1-3; D might be TRBD1 (6 bases). Sequencing used naive CD8+ T cells from PBMCs. This receptor was identified in a young man in good health. Some clones in this sample may be carry-over from other donors' samples. The CDR3 reads CASSGQQGASGNTIYF. CDR3 in DNA: TGTGCCAGCAGCGGTCAACAGGGAGCCTCTGGAAACACCATATATTTT. The full variable domain, completed using reference TRBV9 and TRBJ1-3, is DSGVTQTPKHLITATGQRVTLRCSPRSGDLSVYWYQQSLDQGLQFLIQYYNGEERAKGNILERFSAQQFPDLHSELNLSSLELGDSALYFCASSGQQGASGNTIYFGEGSWLTVV.